This T cell receptor (beta chain) was identified in a study of blood T cells in healthy people across ages. The use of a sample-barcoded 5' primer and a J-beta primer mix characterized a second PCR of about 6 to 11 cycles. TCRdb re-called the 5' RACE reads with MiXCR, one entry per CDR3 protein. The data show some 900,000 distinct CDR3 sequences, roughly 52% seen once. Whole-study findings and limits: The study regarded diversity estimates from one million T cells as underestimates.

As for this clonotype: Its specificity is not known.

Germline V gene sequence: CDR1 SGHTA, CDR2 FQGNSA. The V end was cut by 10 bases, the J end by 6 bases, with 18 bases between. CDR3 length equals 13 residues. V usage is TRBV7-2 and J usage is TRBJ1-2, with D perhaps TRBD1 (5 bases). The sequence was obtained from a man younger than 40 in good health. The sequenced sample was blood. The CDR3 protein is CAKGPTRSDGYTF. CDR3 DNA: TGTGCCAAGGGGCCCACCCGGTCGGATGGCTACACCTTC.